Each of the 31 T cell receptor beta chains below was sequenced from the same sample in a study of post-analysis software for immune sequencing data. General study findings and limits: When patients were compared with controls, roughly five TRBV segments were more frequent, TRBV5-6, TRBV5-1 and TRBV20-1 among them.

TCR beta cDNA libraries had unique molecular identifiers. TCRdb used MiXCR to reprocess the PCR reads, holding one entry per CDR3 protein. Of over 250,000 distinct CDR3 sequences detected, 35% to 40% appear once; the ten largest clones hold around 4.8%. Antigens of these TCRs are unknown. Material for sequencing was blood. Receptors were obtained from a girl aged 5 to 17 with multiple sclerosis.

In its sample, this clonotype was seen many times. This rearrangement joins TRBV2 to TRBJ2-3; TRBD2 might be the D (6 bases). CDR3 length: 14 amino acids. Looked up from germline, CDR1 is SNHLY and CDR2 is FYNNEI. Trimming took 7 bases from V and 4 from J, leaving 15 bases between them. In nucleotides, the CDR3 is TGTGCCAGCACCCCCGTCCGGGAGCCAGATACGCAGTATTTT. Protein product: CASTPVREPDTQYF.

This clonotype was observed many times. The chain carries TRBV11-2 and TRBJ2-5, with D possibly matching TRBD1 (6 bases). V gave up 1 base and J gave up 5 bases, with 14 bases separating them. The CDR3 is 15 residues long. CDR1 SGHAT and CDR2 FQNNGV come from the germline V gene. The CDR3 bases are TGTGCCAGCAGCTTAGCACTCGGGCAGGGGGAGACCCAGTACTTC. It specifies CASSLALGQGETQYF.

The CDR3 coding sequence is TGTGCCAGCAGTTATGATCAGACAGGGAACACTGAAGCTTTCTTT. This codes for CASSYDQTGNTEAFF. The chain has TRBV7-9 and TRBJ1-1; D is perhaps TRBD1 (6 bases). Trimming pared 6 bases from V and 1 base from J, leaving 15 bases between. The CDR3 is 15 amino acids. The germline V gene has CDR1 SEHNR and CDR2 FQNEAQ (reference sequence).

This clonotype was observed at least ten times. The chain couples TRBV20-1 to TRBJ2-1; 9 bases are a match to TRBD1. This CDR3 spans 13 amino acids. With V trimmed by 1 base and J by 5 bases, 0 bases remained unmatched. Per germline, CDR1 DFQATT and CDR2 SNEGSKA (reference sequence). The CDR3 DNA is TGCAGTGCTAGAGGGGACAGGGACAATGAGCAGTTCTTC. Translated: CSARGDRDNEQFF.

Comment on this clonotype: A read error is possible here, since a much larger clone lies one base away. The V and J genes are TRBV20-1 and TRBJ1-2; D remains unclear. Germline assignment: CDR1 DFQATT and CDR2 SNEGSKA (reference sequence). The V gene lost 0 bases and the J gene lost 6 bases, with 14 bases spanning the gap. There are 14 residues in the CDR3. The CDR3, as DNA: TGCAGTGCTAGAGAGGGCGACAAGGTGAATGGCTACACCTTC. It specifies CSAREGDKVNGYTF.

At least ten counts were recorded for this clonotype. J is TRBJ2-1 and V is TRBV5-5; no clear D. This CDR3 spans 14 amino acids. The V and J ends lost 0 bases and 2 bases respectively, with 6 bases between them. Per germline, CDR1 SGHKS and CDR2 YYEKEE (reference sequence). CDR3 loop: CASSLGSTYNEQFF. Written as DNA, the CDR3 is TGTGCCAGCAGCTTGGGCTCGACCTACAATGAGCAGTTCTTC.

The rearrangement uses TRBV20-1 and TRBJ1-1, with D uncertain. This CDR3 contains 12 residues. V shed 6 bases and J shed 0 bases, with 8 bases lying between them. Germline V CDR1 and CDR2: DFQATT, SNEGSKA (reference sequence). The CDR3 DNA is TGCAGTGCCCCGAATCTGAACACTGAAGCTTTCTTT. Translation gives CSAPNLNTEAFF.

Only a few counts were recorded for this clonotype. A read error is possible here, since a much larger clone lies one base away. The V gene is TRBV5-1, the J gene TRBJ2-1; 8 nucleotides line up with TRBD2. J was trimmed by 6 bases and V by 0 bases; bases with no gene match: 8. This CDR3 is built from 16 residues. CDR1 SGHRS and CDR2 YFSETQ come from the germline V gene. CDR3 amino acids: CASSLGRAGVSNEQFF. For the CDR3, the DNA is TGCGCCAGCAGCTTGGGACGAGCGGGAGTGAGCAATGAGCAGTTCTTC.

This clonotype was seen more than once but under ten times. The chain combines TRBV11-2 with TRBJ2-2, with 7 bases matching TRBD2. This CDR3 spans 15 amino acids. Germline-derived CDR1 and CDR2 are SGHAT and FQNNGV. V shed 5 bases and J 4 bases; nucleotides not matched to a gene: 7. The CDR3 sequence: CASSPVGGGTGELFF. The CDR3 DNA sequence: TGTGCCAGCAGCCCAGTGGGGGGGGGCACCGGGGAGCTGTTTTTT.

The chain carries TRBV5-1 and TRBJ1-1; maybe TRBD1 (6 bases). The CDR3 contains 14 residues. Germline CDR1 SGHRS, CDR2 YFSETQ. V was trimmed by 1 base and J by 4 bases, leaving 11 bases between them. The CDR3 region has the DNA TGCGCCAGCAGCTTGAGGGGACAAACCACTGAAGCTTTCTTT. Its protein is CASSLRGQTTEAFF.

This clonotype was counted only a few times. Just one base apart from a much larger clone, this may be a read error. V and J are TRBV4-1 and TRBJ1-2; maybe TRBD1 (6 bases). The CDR3 totals 14 residues. Germline V lookup: CDR1 MGHRA, CDR2 YSYEKL. CDR3: CASSQDRTDYGYIF. CDR3 DNA: TGCGCCAGCAGCCAAGACCGGACAGACTATGGCTACATCTTC.

This chain joins TRBV20-1 and TRBJ2-6, with D possibly TRBD2 on 5 matching bases. This CDR3 region has 15 residues. Germline V gives CDR1 DFQATT, CDR2 SNEGSKA (reference sequence). V shed 0 bases and J shed 0 bases, with 6 bases lying between them. The chain's CDR3 is CSARDAGSGANVLTF. The CDR3 nucleotides are TGCAGTGCTAGAGATGCGGGCTCTGGGGCCAACGTCCTGACTTTC.

The V and J genes are TRBV12-3 or TRBV12-4 and TRBJ1-2, with TRBD1 identical over 7 bases. This CDR3 spans 12 amino acids. The ends lost 6 bases at V and 6 bases at J; junction bases unmatched: 4. The DNA of the CDR3 is TGTGCCAGCAGCCGTGGACAGGATGGCTACACCTTC. This sequence encodes CASSRGQDGYTF.

The V and J genes are TRBV11-2 and TRBJ1-1, with a possible D match to TRBD1 (5 bases). V was clipped by 1 base and J by 5 bases, with 14 bases between them. Germline loops: CDR1 SGHAT, CDR2 FQNNGV. The CDR3 has 15 amino acids. The CDR3: CASSLGTRGMTEAFF. DNA for the CDR3: TGTGCCAGCAGCTTAGGCACTCGGGGGATGACTGAAGCTTTCTTT.

CDR3 sequence: CSARDLAGGGYEQYF. The CDR3 coding sequence is TGCAGTGCTAGAGATCTAGCGGGAGGGGGATACGAGCAGTACTTC. This chain links TRBV20-1 with TRBJ2-7, with TRBD2 identical over 12 bases. CDR3 size: 15 residues. The germline V gene encodes CDR1 DFQATT and CDR2 SNEGSKA (reference sequence). V was clipped by 0 bases and J by 4 bases; unmatched bases: 4.

Points on this clonotype: A much larger clone lies one base from this, so it may be a read error. The V call is TRBV6-5, the J call TRBJ1-2; D may be TRBD1 (5 bases). From germline, CDR1 is MNHEY and CDR2 SVGAGI. Trimming took off 5 bases at V and 5 bases at J, with 18 bases between the two ends. The CDR3 has 15 residues. CDR3 nucleotide sequence: TGTGCCAGCAGTCTGTCCGGGACGCTGACTTATGGCTACACCTTC. Protein product: CASSLSGTLTYGYTF.

This clonotype has ten or more counts. This chain links TRBV28 with TRBJ2-3; 7 positions agree with TRBD1. The ends lost 1 base at V and 7 bases at J; junction bases unmatched: 14. Germline CDR1 MDHEN, CDR2 SYDVKM. This CDR3 has 17 residues. The CDR3 reads CASSLFSPWDSQYTQYF. The CDR3 DNA follows: TGTGCCAGCAGTTTATTTTCCCCCTGGGACAGCCAATATACGCAGTATTTT.

This rearrangement joins TRBV6-1 to TRBJ1-6, with 10 nucleotides matching TRBD1. Trimming removed 5 bases from V and 7 bases from J; junction bases left unmatched: 5. The CDR3 covers 15 residues. Germline V gives CDR1 MNHNS, CDR2 SASEGT. The CDR3 nucleotides are TGTGCCAGCAGTCCCCGGGACAGGGGCAATTCACCCCTCCACTTT. Translating gives CASSPRDRGNSPLHF.

The sample holds a few counts of this clonotype. A clone one base away is much larger, so this may be a read error. This sequence joins TRBV5-1 and TRBJ2-1, with no clear D. Trimming cost V 1 base and J 6 bases, with 11 bases left between them. The CDR3 totals 14 residues. Germline values: CDR1 SGHRS, CDR2 YFSETQ. CDR3 nucleotides: TGCGCCAGCAGCTTGATCGGACGCAGCAATGAGCAGTTCTTC. Translation: CASSLIGRSNEQFF.

V usage is TRBV15 and J usage is TRBJ2-3, with unresolved D. V was shortened by 0 bases and J by 6 bases, with 16 bases between the two germline ends. The CDR3 extends over 16 amino acids. Germline loops: CDR1 LNHNV, CDR2 YYDKDF (reference sequence). DNA for the CDR3: TGTGCCACCAGCAGAGATAGAGAGCAGCTGAGGGATACGCAGTATTTT. Residues: CATSRDREQLRDTQYF.

At least ten counts were recorded for this clonotype. V usage is TRBV11-2 and J usage is TRBJ2-3; 9 positions agree with TRBD2. The CDR3 contains 16 residues. J gave up 0 bases and V 2 bases, and 3 bases lay outside the gene matches. Germline-derived CDR1 and CDR2 are SGHAT and FQNNGV. The CDR3: CASSLTRGGSTDTQYF. In nucleotides, the CDR3 is TGTGCCAGCAGCTTAACGCGGGGGGGCAGCACAGATACGCAGTATTTT.

The chain has TRBV4-1 and TRBJ2-3, with D perhaps given as TRBD1 or TRBD2 (5 bases each). Germline V lookup: CDR1 MGHRA, CDR2 YSYEKL. Trimming removed 0 bases from V and 4 bases from J, with 20 bases in between. This CDR3 comprises 18 residues. The CDR3: CASSQERQGGYIPDTQYF. The CDR3 DNA follows: TGCGCCAGCAGCCAAGAACGGCAGGGCGGGTACATTCCAGATACGCAGTATTTT.

A few counts support this clonotype. The gene calls are TRBV5-1 and TRBJ2-2; D gene ambiguous. Trimming took 0 bases from V and 6 from J, leaving 9 bases between them. From germline, CDR1 is SGHRS and CDR2 YFSETQ. CDR3 length: 14 residues. Written as DNA, the CDR3 is TGCGCCAGCAGCTTGGAAATCCCGCCCGGGGAGCTGTTTTTT. The encoded protein is CASSLEIPPGELFF.

As concerns this clonotype: One end of the junction does not line up with germline, which may come from a read error. The chain links TRBV5-5 to TRBJ2-1, with D unclear. Germline V gene data show CDR1 as SGHKS and CDR2 as YYEKEE (reference sequence). This CDR3 has 14 residues. The DNA of the CDR3 is TGTGCCTGCAGCTCCAGTATGGGGAACAATGAGCAGTTCTTC. Translated, it gives CACSSSMGNNEQFF.

At least ten counts were recorded for this clonotype. The J gene is TRBJ1-4, the V gene TRBV20-1; D gene unclear. V was cut by 7 bases and J by 5 bases, with 11 bases left in between. The CDR3 loop spans 12 amino acids. CDR1 and CDR2 from the germline V gene are DFQATT and SNEGSKA (reference sequence). CDR3 protein: CSVQDSNEKLFF. In DNA form, the CDR3 reads TGCAGTGTTCAGGACTCGAATGAAAAACTGTTTTTT.

This clonotype was found many times. The genes are TRBV5-1 and TRBJ2-1, with TRBD2 matching over 7 bases. Germline V gene lookup returns CDR1 SGHRS and CDR2 YFSETQ. Trimming cost V 0 bases and J 4 bases; bases outside gene matches: 7. This CDR3 region has 16 residues. The CDR3 region has the DNA TGCGCCAGCAGCTTGGATCCTAGCGGAGGATACAATGAGCAGTTCTTC. It specifies CASSLDPSGGYNEQFF.

As to this clonotype: A read error may account for a junction end that differs from germline. The chain recombines TRBV30 with TRBJ2-1, with D perhaps TRBD1 or TRBD2 (6 bases each). CDR1 GTSNPN and CDR2 SVGIG come from the germline V gene (reference sequence). The CDR3 is 13 amino acids. The DNA of the CDR3 is TGTGTCTGGAGAGGAGGGGGTGACGATGAGCAGTTCTTC. Its translation is CVWRGGGDDEQFF.

The chain combines TRBV7-2 with TRBJ2-3, with D maybe TRBD2 (6 bases). The V end lost 6 bases, the J end lost 7 bases, and 17 bases lay between the germline ends. This CDR3 contains 14 residues. CDR1 and CDR2 from the germline V gene are SGHTA and FQGNSA. DNA of the CDR3: TGTGCCAGCAGTCCGAGAACCGGGAGAAATACGCAGTATTTT. Translated: CASSPRTGRNTQYF.

V gene TRBV28 combines with J gene TRBJ2-2; maybe TRBD1 (5 bases). The CDR3 contains 15 residues. The V end lost 2 bases, the J end lost 5 bases, and 12 bases lay between the germline ends. From germline, CDR1 is MDHEN and CDR2 SYDVKM. The CDR3 reads CASSLTGSPTGELFF. The CDR3 DNA reads as TGTGCCAGCAGTTTAACAGGCTCCCCGACCGGGGAGCTGTTTTTT. The full variable domain, its missing parts supplied by reference TRBV28 and TRBJ2-2, is DVKVTQSSRYLVKRTGEKVFLECVQDMDHENMFWYRQDPGLGLRLIYFSYDVKMKEKGDIPEGYSVSREKKERFSLILESASTNQTSMYLCASSLTGSPTGELFFGEGSRLTVL.

This clonotype showed up just a few times. V and J are TRBV27 and TRBJ1-2; no clear D. CDR1 is MNHEY, CDR2 SMNVEV, per germline (reference sequence). This CDR3 is 14 amino acids long. V was clipped by 3 bases and J by 4 bases, with 12 bases between them. CDR3 protein: CASSFYPSSYGYTF. CDR3 DNA sequence: TGTGCCAGCAGTTTCTACCCAAGCTCCTATGGCTACACCTTC.

This clonotype came up a few times. The CDR3 region is CASSLYGSSTNEKLFF. In nucleotides, the CDR3 is TGTGCCAGCAGCTTATATGGATCCTCAACTAATGAAAAACTGTTTTTT. This sequence joins TRBV7-9 and TRBJ1-4; D unresolved. Trimming took off 2 bases at V and 0 bases at J, with 10 bases between the two ends. The CDR3 covers 16 residues. CDR1 and CDR2 from the germline V gene are SEHNR and FQNEAQ (reference sequence).